Here is one TCR beta chain with its context. Antigen unknown. Time point in this sample: cycle 4 day 1 (C4D1), after 6 weeks of nivolumab. After autologous stem cell transplantation all patients relapsed, and prior brentuximab vedotin exposure differed between cohorts. This specimen belongs to a study of PD-1 blockade in classical Hodgkin lymphoma. Study observations and caveats: Newly diagnosed patients and complete responders had comparable diversity at baseline. What drove the repertoire differences, possibly disease activity or prior therapy, has not been defined. Reports described newly diagnosed patients as having lower baseline TCR diversity than healthy donors. Only CD4+ TCR diversity, not CD8+, had risen significantly by C4D1.

Profiling relied on immunoSEQ multiplex PCR, and the TCRdb table lists in-frame clones only, not all of them. This repertoire shows about 52,000 clones, 86% found once; its top ten account for 6% to 7%. Per the germline V gene, CDR1 is SGHTA and CDR2 is FQGNSA. Deletions cut 5 bases from V and 2 bases from J, with 13 bases between. The CDR3 has 14 residues. The TCR was taken from a human donor with classical Hodgkin lymphoma. V gene TRBV7-2 combines with J gene TRBJ2-7; unclear D gene. This material consisted of peripheral blood mononuclear cells (PBMCs), taken before the fourth cycle of nivolumab. The CDR3 DNA reads TGTGCCAGCAGCCCCACGACGGGTCCCTACGAGCAGTACTTC. Translated, it gives CASSPTTGPYEQYF.